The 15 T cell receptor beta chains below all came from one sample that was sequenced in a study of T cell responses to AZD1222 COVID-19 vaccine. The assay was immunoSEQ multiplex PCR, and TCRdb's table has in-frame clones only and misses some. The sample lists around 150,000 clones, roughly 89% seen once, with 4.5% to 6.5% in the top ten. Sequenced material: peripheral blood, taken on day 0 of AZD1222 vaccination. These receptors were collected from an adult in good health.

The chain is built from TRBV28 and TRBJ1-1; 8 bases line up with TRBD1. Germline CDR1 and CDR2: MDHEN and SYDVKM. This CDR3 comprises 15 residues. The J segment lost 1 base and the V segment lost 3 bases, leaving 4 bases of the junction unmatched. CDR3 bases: TGTGCCAGCAGTTTTACAGGGGGTACGAACACTGAAGCTTTCTTT. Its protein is CASSFTGGTNTEAFF.

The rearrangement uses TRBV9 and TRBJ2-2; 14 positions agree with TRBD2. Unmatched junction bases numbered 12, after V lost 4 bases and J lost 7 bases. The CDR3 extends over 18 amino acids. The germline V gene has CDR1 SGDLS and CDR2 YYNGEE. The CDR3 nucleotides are TGTGCCAGCAGCCCCCGACTAGCGGGAGGGCCAGCGGACGGGGAGCTGTTTTTT. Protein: CASSPRLAGGPADGELFF.

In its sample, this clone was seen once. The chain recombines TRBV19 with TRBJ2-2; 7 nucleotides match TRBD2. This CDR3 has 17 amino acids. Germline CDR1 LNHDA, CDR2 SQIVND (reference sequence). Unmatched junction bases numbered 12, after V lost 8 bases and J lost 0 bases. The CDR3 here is CASRQRDLFANTGELFF. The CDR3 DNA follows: TGTGCCAGTCGGCAGCGGGATCTGTTCGCGAACACCGGGGAGCTGTTTTTT.

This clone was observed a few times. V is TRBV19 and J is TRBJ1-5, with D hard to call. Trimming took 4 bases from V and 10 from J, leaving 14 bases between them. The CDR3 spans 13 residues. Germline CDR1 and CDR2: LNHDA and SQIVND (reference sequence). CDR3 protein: CASSRAALSPQHF. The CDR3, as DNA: TGTGCCAGTAGTAGGGCAGCCCTAAGTCCCCAGCATTTT.

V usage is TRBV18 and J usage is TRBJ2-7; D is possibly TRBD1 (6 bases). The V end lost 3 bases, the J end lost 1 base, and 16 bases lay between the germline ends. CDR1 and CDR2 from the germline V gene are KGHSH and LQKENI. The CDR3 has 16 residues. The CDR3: CASSPQGPSLSYEQYF. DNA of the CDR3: TGTGCCAGCTCACCCCAGGGGCCCTCACTATCCTACGAGCAGTACTTC.

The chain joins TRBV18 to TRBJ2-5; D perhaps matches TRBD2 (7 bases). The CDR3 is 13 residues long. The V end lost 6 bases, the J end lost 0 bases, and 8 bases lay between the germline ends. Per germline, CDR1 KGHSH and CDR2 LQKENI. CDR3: CASSRGHQETQYF. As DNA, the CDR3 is TGTGCCAGCTCGCGGGGGCACCAAGAGACCCAGTACTTC.

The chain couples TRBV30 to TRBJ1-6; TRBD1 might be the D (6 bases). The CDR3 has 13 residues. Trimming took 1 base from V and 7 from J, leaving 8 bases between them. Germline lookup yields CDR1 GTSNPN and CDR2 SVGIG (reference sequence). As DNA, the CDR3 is TGTGCCTGGAGTGCCCAGGGGAATTCACCCCTCCACTTT. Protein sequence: CAWSAQGNSPLHF.

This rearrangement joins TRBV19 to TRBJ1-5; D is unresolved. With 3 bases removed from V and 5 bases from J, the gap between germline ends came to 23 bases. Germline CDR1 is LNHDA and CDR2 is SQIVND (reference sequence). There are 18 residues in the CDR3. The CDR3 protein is CASSIPSFLGVPDQPQHF. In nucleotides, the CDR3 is TGTGCCAGTAGTATTCCCTCCTTCCTAGGAGTTCCGGATCAGCCCCAGCATTTT. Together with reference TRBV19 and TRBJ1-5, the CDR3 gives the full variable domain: DGGITQSPKYLFRKEGQNVTLSCEQNLNHDAMYWYRQDPGQGLRLIYYSQIVNDFQKGDIAEGYSVSREKKESFPLTVTSAQKNPTAFYLCASSIPSFLGVPDQPQHFGDGTRLSIL.

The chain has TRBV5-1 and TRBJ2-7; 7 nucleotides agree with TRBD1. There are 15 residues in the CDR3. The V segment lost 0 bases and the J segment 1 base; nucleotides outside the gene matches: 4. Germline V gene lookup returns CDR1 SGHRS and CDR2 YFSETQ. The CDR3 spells CASSLGPGQSYEQYF. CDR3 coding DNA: TGCGCCAGCAGCTTGGGTCCGGGACAGTCCTACGAGCAGTACTTC.

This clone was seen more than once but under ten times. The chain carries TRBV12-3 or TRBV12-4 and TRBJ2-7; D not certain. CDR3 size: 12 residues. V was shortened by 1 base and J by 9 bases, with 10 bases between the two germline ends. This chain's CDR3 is CASSLVPEAQYF. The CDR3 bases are TGTGCCAGCAGTTTAGTTCCAGAGGCGCAGTACTTC.

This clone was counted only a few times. The CDR3 region is CASSFGRSGYGYTF. The CDR3 DNA reads as TGTGCCAGCAGCTTCGGCCGATCCGGCTATGGCTACACCTTC. The chain is built from TRBV11-2 and TRBJ1-2; no definite D call. The germline gives CDR1 SGHAT, CDR2 FQNNGV. The CDR3 runs 14 residues. Deletions cut 3 bases from V and 4 bases from J, with 12 bases between.

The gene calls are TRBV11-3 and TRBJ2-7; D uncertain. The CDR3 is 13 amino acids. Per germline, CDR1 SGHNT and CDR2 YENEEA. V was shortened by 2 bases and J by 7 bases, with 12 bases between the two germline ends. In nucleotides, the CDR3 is TGTGCCAGCAGCTTAAACCATCGTAGGGAGCAGTACTTC. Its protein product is CASSLNHRREQYF.

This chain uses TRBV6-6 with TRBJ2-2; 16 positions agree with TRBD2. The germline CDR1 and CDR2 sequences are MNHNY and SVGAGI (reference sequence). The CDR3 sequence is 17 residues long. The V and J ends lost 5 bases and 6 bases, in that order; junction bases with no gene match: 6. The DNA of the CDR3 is TGTGCCAGCAGTCAGGGACTAGCGGGAGGGTCGGCCGGGGAGCTGTTTTTT. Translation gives CASSQGLAGGSAGELFF.

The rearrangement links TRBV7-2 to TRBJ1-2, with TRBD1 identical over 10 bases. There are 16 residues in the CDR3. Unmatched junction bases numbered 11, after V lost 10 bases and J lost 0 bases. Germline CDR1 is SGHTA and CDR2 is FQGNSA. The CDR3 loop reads CATLPRQGAANYGYTF. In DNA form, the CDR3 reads TGTGCCACCCTGCCGAGACAGGGGGCCGCTAACTATGGCTACACCTTC. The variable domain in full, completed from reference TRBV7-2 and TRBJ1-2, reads GAGVSQSPSNKVTEKGKDVELRCDPISGHTALYWYRQSLGQGLEFLIYFQGNSAPDKSGLPSDRFSAERTGGSVSTLTIQRTQQEDSAVYLCATLPRQGAANYGYTFGSGTRLTVV.

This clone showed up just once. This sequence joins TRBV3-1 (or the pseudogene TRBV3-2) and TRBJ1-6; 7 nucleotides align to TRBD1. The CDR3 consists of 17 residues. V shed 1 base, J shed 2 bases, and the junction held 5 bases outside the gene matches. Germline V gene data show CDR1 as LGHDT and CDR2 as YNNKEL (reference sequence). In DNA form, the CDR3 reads TGTGCCAGCAGCCAAGCCGGACAGGCCACCTATAATTCACCCCTCCACTTT. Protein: CASSQAGQATYNSPLHF.